Following are 15 T cell receptor beta chains from one sample sequenced in a study of shared clonotypes between healthy human individuals. Profiled with immunoSEQ multiplex PCR; TCRdb holds only in-frame clones, not every one. The repertoire holds around 1.9 million clones, with 80% to 95% as singletons. Naive CD8 populations comprised CD45RO-negative cells positively selected for CCR7, excluding terminally differentiated effector memory CD45RA+ cells. Sequencing was done on a sample of naive CD8+ T cells from PBMCs. The receptors derive from a man between 18 and 29 years old in good health. Some clones in this sample may be carry-over from other donors' samples.

Points on this clone: The same CDR3 arises from other DNA sequences in this sample as well. The chain links TRBV19 to TRBJ1-1; D remains unclear. Germline values: CDR1 LNHDA, CDR2 SQIVND (reference sequence). The CDR3 totals 13 residues. The germline V and J ends were trimmed by 6 bases and 0 bases, with 8 bases remaining between them. CDR3 in DNA: TGTGCCAGTAGGGGCGGAATGAACACTGAAGCTTTCTTT. Protein: CASRGGMNTEAFF.

As regards this clone: Other DNA sequences of this sample code for an identical CDR3. The rearrangement links TRBV7-9 to TRBJ2-1; no reliable D call. V lost 2 bases, J lost 0 bases, and 8 bases lay in between. CDR1 SEHNR and CDR2 FQNEAQ come from the germline V gene (reference sequence). This CDR3 has 15 amino acids. The CDR3 reads CASSLTVSSYNEQFF. DNA for the CDR3: TGTGCCAGCAGCTTAACCGTGAGCTCCTACAATGAGCAGTTCTTC.

The J gene is TRBJ1-1, the V gene TRBV27; D unresolved. The CDR3 is made up of 15 amino acids. Germline V gene data show CDR1 as MNHEY and CDR2 as SMNVEV (reference sequence). Trimming left V 2 bases short and J 0 bases short, with 10 bases between. CDR3 sequence: CASSLGFRLNTEAFF. CDR3 bases: TGTGCCAGCAGTTTAGGCTTTCGGTTGAACACTGAAGCTTTCTTT.

For the CDR3, the DNA is TGTGCCAGCAGACTAGCGGGGTTCTACAATGAGCAGTTCTTC. Translating it yields CASRLAGFYNEQFF. This chain joins TRBV27 and TRBJ2-1; 10 bases match TRBD2. CDR1 MNHEY and CDR2 SMNVEV come from the germline V gene (reference sequence). V shed 6 bases, J shed 3 bases, and the junction held 2 bases outside the gene matches. The CDR3 has 14 residues.

The V call is TRBV28, the J call TRBJ1-2, with TRBD1 as a possible D gene (5 bases). V was clipped by 10 bases and J by 4 bases, with 19 bases between them. In germline, CDR1 is MDHEN, CDR2 SYDVKM. The CDR3 has 14 amino acids. Here the CDR3 DNA reads TGTGCCACCGAACCGCGGGGGGACCTCTATGGCTACACCTTC. The encoded protein is CATEPRGDLYGYTF.

The chain carries TRBV29-1 and TRBJ1-2; D is ambiguous. Trimming left V 6 bases short and J 3 bases short, with 11 bases between. Per germline, CDR1 SQVTM and CDR2 ANQGSEA. The CDR3 extends over 12 amino acids. CDR3 sequence (DNA): TGCAGCGTCCTCCAAACAGACTATGGCTACACCTTC. As protein: CSVLQTDYGYTF.

The chain links TRBV27 to TRBJ1-4; D is unclear. Trimming removed 4 bases at V and 0 bases at J, with 9 bases between. Germline CDR1 MNHEY, CDR2 SMNVEV (reference sequence). The CDR3 runs to 15 residues. CDR3 DNA: TGTGCCAGCAGTTGGTATCCGCCAACTAATGAAAAACTGTTTTTT. It is translated as CASSWYPPTNEKLFF.

The chain has TRBV21-1 and TRBJ2-3. TRBV21-1 is tagged as a pseudogene. The CDR3 covers 16 residues. The CDR3 loop is CASSKEQDRGTDTQYF. CDR3 sequence (DNA): TGTGCCAGCAGCAAAGAGCAGGACCGAGGCACAGATACGCAGTATTTT.

Points on this clone: Distinct nucleotide sequences in the sample also encode this CDR3. CDR3 sequence reads: CASSWTGLTGELFF. The CDR3 DNA is TGTGCCAGCAGTTGGACAGGGCTGACCGGGGAGCTGTTTTTT. V is TRBV28 and J is TRBJ2-2; TRBD1 matches at 8 bases. The V gene end was trimmed by 4 bases and the J gene end by 5 bases; junction bases not matched to a gene: 3. The CDR3 totals 14 residues. Germline loops: CDR1 MDHEN, CDR2 SYDVKM.

The gene calls are TRBV7-9 and TRBJ2-7; TRBD2 aligns across 15 bases. Trimming removed 4 bases from V and 4 bases from J; junction bases left unmatched: 2. In germline, CDR1 is SEHNR, CDR2 FQNEAQ (reference sequence). CDR3 length equals 15 residues. As DNA, the CDR3 is TGTGCCAGCAGCTATGGGACTAGCGGGAGGTACGAGCAGTACTTC. It specifies CASSYGTSGRYEQYF. The whole variable domain, filled in from reference TRBV7-9 and TRBJ2-7, reads DTGVSQNPRHKITKRGQNVTFRCDPISEHNRLYWYRQTLGQGPEFLTYFQNEAQLEKSRLLSDRFSAERPKGSFSTLEIQRTEQGDSAMYLCASSYGTSGRYEQYFGPGTRLTVT.

The chain joins TRBV19 to TRBJ2-1; tentative D call: TRBD1 (5 bases). This CDR3 has 12 residues. V was shortened by 7 bases and J by 6 bases, with 10 bases between the two germline ends. Germline lookup yields CDR1 LNHDA and CDR2 SQIVND (reference sequence). CDR3 bases: TGTGCCAGTACCCAGGGCGGCAATGAGCAGTTCTTC. It encodes CASTQGGNEQFF.

The chain links TRBV29-1 to TRBJ2-2, with a possible D match to TRBD1 (6 bases). Trimming removed 5 bases from V and 3 bases from J, with 7 bases in between. The CDR3 is 12 amino acids. The germline CDR1 and CDR2 sequences are SQVTM and ANQGSEA. Written as DNA, the CDR3 is TGCAGCGTTAAGGGGGACACCGGGGAGCTGTTTTTT. It codes for CSVKGDTGELFF.

The J gene is TRBJ2-5, the V gene TRBV27, with D maybe TRBD1 (6 bases). Germline V gene lookup returns CDR1 MNHEY and CDR2 SMNVEV (reference sequence). CDR3 size: 16 residues. V was cut by 5 bases and J by 0 bases, with 16 bases left in between. CDR3 in DNA: TGTGCCAGCAGTCCGAAGGACAGAAAATACCAAGAGACCCAGTACTTC. Its protein is CASSPKDRKYQETQYF.

Remarks on this clone: Other DNA sequences in this sample translate to the same CDR3. This chain uses TRBV5-1 with TRBJ2-7, with D hard to call. This CDR3 comprises 14 residues. The V end was cut by 0 bases, the J end by 1 base, with 8 bases between. The germline V gene encodes CDR1 SGHRS and CDR2 YFSETQ. The CDR3 is CASSLVGDSYEQYF. In DNA, the CDR3 is TGCGCCAGCAGCTTGGTTGGTGATTCCTACGAGCAGTACTTC.

The rearrangement joins TRBV4-1 to TRBJ2-5; TRBD2 matches 8 bases. Per germline, CDR1 MGHRA and CDR2 YSYEKL. There are 16 residues in the CDR3. The J segment lost 5 bases and the V segment lost 0 bases, leaving 8 bases of the junction unmatched. This chain's CDR3 is CASSQEGGGSWETQYF. The CDR3 DNA sequence: TGCGCCAGCAGCCAAGAGGGCGGGGGGAGTTGGGAGACCCAGTACTTC.